This T cell receptor beta chain is drawn from a study of post-analysis software for immune sequencing data. About the research overall: Relapsing-remitting, secondary progressive and progressive-relapsing multiple sclerosis were all included among the disease courses.

This clonotype was observed a few times. Antigen unknown. Germline V gene lookup returns CDR1 ENHRY and CDR2 SYGVKD. V was pared by 10 bases and J by 0 bases, with 9 bases of the junction left unmatched. CDR3 length: 15 residues. Study-wide points: Among 4 or 5 TRBV segments more frequent in patients than controls were TRBV5-6, TRBV5-1 and TRBV20-1.

The authors incorporated unique molecular identifiers into the TCR beta cDNA libraries. TCRdb ran MiXCR on the PCR reads and lists one entry per CDR3 protein. The sample lists some 370,000 distinct CDR3 sequences; less than 35% were seen once. The rearrangement uses TRBV10-3 and TRBJ1-1, with 9 nucleotides matching TRBD1. This clonotype originated in a girl between 5 and 17 years old with multiple sclerosis. The sample consisted of blood. The CDR3 loop reads CATRDRVSMNTEAFF. The CDR3 nucleotides are TGTGCCACCAGGGACAGGGTCTCAATGAACACTGAAGCTTTCTTT.